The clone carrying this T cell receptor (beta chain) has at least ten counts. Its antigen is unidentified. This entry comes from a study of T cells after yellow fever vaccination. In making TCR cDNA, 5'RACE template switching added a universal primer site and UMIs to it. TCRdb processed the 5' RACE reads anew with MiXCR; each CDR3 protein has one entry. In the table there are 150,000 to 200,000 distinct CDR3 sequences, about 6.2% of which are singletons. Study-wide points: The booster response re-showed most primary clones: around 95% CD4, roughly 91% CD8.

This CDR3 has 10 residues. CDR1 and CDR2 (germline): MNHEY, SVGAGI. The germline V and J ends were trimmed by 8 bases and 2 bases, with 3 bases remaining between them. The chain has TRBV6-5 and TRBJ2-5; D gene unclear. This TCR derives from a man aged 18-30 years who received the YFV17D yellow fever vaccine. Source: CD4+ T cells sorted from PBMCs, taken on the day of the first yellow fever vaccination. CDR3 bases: TGTGCCAGCGGACAAGAGACCCAGTACTTC. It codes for CASGQETQYF.